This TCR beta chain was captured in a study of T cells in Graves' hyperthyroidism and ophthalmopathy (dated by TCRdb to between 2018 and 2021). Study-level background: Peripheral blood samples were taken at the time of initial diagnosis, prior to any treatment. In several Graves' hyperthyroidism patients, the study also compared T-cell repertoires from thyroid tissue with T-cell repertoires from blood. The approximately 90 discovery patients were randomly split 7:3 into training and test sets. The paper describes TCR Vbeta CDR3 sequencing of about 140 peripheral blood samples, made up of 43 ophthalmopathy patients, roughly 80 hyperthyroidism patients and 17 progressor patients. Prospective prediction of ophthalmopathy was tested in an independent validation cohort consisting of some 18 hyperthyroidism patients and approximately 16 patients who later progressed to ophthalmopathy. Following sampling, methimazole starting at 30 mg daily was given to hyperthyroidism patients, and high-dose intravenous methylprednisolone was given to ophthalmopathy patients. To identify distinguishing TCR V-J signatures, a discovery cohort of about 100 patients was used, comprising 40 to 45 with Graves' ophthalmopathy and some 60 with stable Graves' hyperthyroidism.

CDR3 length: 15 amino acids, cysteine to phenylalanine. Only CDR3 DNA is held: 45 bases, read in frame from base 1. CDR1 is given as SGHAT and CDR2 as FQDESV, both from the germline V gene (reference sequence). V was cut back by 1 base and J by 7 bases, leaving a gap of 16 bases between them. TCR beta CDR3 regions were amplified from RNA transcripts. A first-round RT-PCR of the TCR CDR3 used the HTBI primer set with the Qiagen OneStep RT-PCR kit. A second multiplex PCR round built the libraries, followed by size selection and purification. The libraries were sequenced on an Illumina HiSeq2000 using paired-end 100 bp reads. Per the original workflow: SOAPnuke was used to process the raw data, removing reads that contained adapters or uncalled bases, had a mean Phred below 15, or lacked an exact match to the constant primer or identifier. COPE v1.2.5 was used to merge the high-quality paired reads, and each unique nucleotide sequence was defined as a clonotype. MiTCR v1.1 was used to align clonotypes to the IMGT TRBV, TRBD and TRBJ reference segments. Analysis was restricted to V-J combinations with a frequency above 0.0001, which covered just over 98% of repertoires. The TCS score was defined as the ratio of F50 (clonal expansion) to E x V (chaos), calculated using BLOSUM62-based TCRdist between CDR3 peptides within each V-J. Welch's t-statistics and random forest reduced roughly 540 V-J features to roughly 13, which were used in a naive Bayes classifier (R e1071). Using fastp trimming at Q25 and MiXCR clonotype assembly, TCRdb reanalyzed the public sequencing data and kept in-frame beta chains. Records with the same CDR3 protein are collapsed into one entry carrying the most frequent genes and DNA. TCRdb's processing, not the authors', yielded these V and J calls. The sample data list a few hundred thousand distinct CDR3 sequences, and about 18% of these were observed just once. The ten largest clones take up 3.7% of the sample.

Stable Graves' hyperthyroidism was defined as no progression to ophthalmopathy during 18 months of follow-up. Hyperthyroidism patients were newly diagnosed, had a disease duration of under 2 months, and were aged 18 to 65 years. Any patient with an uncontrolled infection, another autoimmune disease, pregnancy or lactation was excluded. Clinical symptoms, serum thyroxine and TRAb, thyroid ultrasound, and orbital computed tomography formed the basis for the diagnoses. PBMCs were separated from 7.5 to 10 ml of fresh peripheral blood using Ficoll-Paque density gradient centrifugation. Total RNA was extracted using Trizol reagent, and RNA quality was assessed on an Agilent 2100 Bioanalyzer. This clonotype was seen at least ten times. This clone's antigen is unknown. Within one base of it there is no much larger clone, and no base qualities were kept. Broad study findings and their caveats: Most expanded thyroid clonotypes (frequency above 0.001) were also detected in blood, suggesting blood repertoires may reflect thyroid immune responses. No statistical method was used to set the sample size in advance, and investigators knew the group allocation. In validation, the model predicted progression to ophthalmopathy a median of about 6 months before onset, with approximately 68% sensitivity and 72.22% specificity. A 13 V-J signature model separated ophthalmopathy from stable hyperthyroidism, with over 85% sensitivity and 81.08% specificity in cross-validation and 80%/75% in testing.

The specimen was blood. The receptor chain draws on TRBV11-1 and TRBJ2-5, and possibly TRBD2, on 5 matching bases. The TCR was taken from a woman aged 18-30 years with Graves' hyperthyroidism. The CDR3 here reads CASSLESGVVVTQYF. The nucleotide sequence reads TGTGCCAGCAGCTTAGAATCCGGGGTTGTGGTGACCCAGTACTTC.